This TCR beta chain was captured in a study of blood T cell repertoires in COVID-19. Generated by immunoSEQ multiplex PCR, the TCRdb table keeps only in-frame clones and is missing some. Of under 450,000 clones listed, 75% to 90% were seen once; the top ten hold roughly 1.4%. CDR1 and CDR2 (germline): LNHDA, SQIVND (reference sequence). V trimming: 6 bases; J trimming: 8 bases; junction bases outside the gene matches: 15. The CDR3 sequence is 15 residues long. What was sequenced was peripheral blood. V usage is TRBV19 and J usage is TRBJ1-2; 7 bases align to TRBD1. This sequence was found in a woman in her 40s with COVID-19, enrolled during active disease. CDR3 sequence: CASRKSGTAGVGYTF. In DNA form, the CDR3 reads TGTGCCAGTAGGAAGTCCGGGACAGCGGGGGTCGGCTACACCTTC.